The 30 T cell receptor beta chains below were found in one sample sequenced in a study of T cells in Graves' hyperthyroidism and ophthalmopathy. TCR beta CDR3 region amplification was performed from RNA transcripts. The TCR CDR3 first-round RT-PCR relied on the HTBI primer set. A single record per CDR3 protein comes from TCRdb applying MiXCR to the multiplex PCR reads. The sample has around 660,000 distinct CDR3 sequences; approximately 42% are singletons. Sequenced input: peripheral blood or thyroid tissue (not recorded which). The receptors were gathered from an adult man with Graves' disease, either hyperthyroidism or ophthalmopathy (not recorded which).

This sequence joins TRBV25-1 and TRBJ1-1; D call uncertain. Trimming pared 6 bases from V and 11 bases from J, leaving 7 bases between. The CDR3 spans 9 residues. The germline V gene encodes CDR1 MGHDK and CDR2 SYGVNS. The CDR3 loop reads CASRGRAFF. The CDR3 region has the DNA TGTGCCAGCAGAGGACGGGCTTTCTTT.

The J gene is TRBJ1-2, the V gene TRBV7-9; D is undetermined. Deletions cut 6 bases from V and 6 bases from J, with 14 bases between. The germline V gene has CDR1 SEHNR and CDR2 FQNEAQ (reference sequence). This CDR3 spans 13 amino acids. In DNA, the CDR3 is TGTGCCAGCAGTTTATCTTCCCAGGATGGCTACACCTTC. Translating it yields CASSLSSQDGYTF.

The table lists this clonotype with a few counts. J is TRBJ2-5 and V is TRBV19, with 7 bases that match TRBD1. This CDR3 contains 15 residues. With 5 bases clipped from V and 2 bases from J, the junction kept 8 bases outside the gene matches. Germline V lookup: CDR1 LNHDA, CDR2 SQIVND (reference sequence). CDR3 sequence: CASSLTGTEQETQYF. Here the CDR3 DNA reads TGTGCCAGTAGTTTGACCGGGACAGAGCAAGAGACCCAGTACTTC.

The chain carries TRBV19 and TRBJ2-7, with 9 bases matching TRBD1. The CDR3 is made up of 15 amino acids. Looked up from germline, CDR1 is LNHDA and CDR2 is SQIVND (reference sequence). The trim removed 5 bases at V and 3 bases at J, leaving 8 bases unmatched. Here the CDR3 DNA reads TGTGCCAGTAGTCCCGCCGACAGGGGGGACTACGAGCAGTACTTC. Amino acid sequence: CASSPADRGDYEQYF.

This clonotype was counted only a few times. CDR3 DNA: TGTGCCATCAACCCGGGGACAGGCGGATCTTTTTACGAGCAGTACTTC. Translated: CAINPGTGGSFYEQYF. This rearrangement joins TRBV10-3 to TRBJ2-7, with TRBD1 identical over 8 bases. This CDR3 has 16 amino acids. Germline trimming cut 7 bases from V and 4 bases from J; bases unmatched to any gene: 15. Germline CDR1 ENHRY, CDR2 SYGVKD.

This clonotype was detected once. The chain employs TRBV7-9 and TRBJ1-1, with D uncertain. The CDR3 sequence is 15 residues long. The germline V gene has CDR1 SEHNR and CDR2 FQNEAQ (reference sequence). V dropped 6 bases and J dropped 1 base, with 15 bases sitting between them. CDR3: CASSTEDGKNTEAFF. The CDR3 DNA reads as TGTGCCAGCAGTACAGAAGACGGGAAGAACACTGAAGCTTTCTTT.

As regards this clonotype: This may be a read error, as it is one base from a much larger clone. The conserved final phenylalanine or tryptophan is absent from the CDR3, which likely points to a read error. The chain carries TRBV10-3 and TRBJ1-1, with D possibly matching TRBD1 (5 bases). This CDR3 has 15 residues. Germline values: CDR1 ENHRY, CDR2 SYGVKD. V lost 3 bases and J lost 0, with 11 bases in between. The CDR3: CAISDQGPMNTEAFL. CDR3 in DNA: TGTGCCATCAGTGACCAGGGTCCGATGAACACTGAAGCTTTCCTT.

This chain uses TRBV20-1 with TRBJ1-6; D ambiguous. Germline values: CDR1 DFQATT, CDR2 SNEGSKA (reference sequence). The CDR3 totals 12 residues. The V gene lost 3 bases and the J gene lost 3 bases, with 3 bases spanning the gap. The CDR3 spells CSASIYNSPLHF. CDR3 coding DNA: TGCAGTGCTAGCATCTATAATTCACCCCTCCACTTT.

This clonotype was counted at least ten times. V usage is TRBV7-6 and J usage is TRBJ2-5; 7 bases line up with TRBD1. The CDR3 contains 14 residues. Looked up from germline, CDR1 is SGHVS and CDR2 is FNYEAQ. V lost 4 bases and J lost 1; bases outside the gene matches: 3. The CDR3 loop is CASSWGTAQETQYF. CDR3 coding DNA: TGTGCCAGCAGCTGGGGGACAGCCCAAGAGACCCAGTACTTC.

The chain combines TRBV7-9 with TRBJ2-5; 10 bases match TRBD2. Losses at the gene ends were 5 bases for V and 5 bases for J; bases not matched to a gene: 14. Germline CDR1 and CDR2: SEHNR and FQNEAQ (reference sequence). The CDR3 spans 17 residues. The CDR3 region has the DNA TGTGCCAGCAGCCTCCCCAAGCGGGGGGGTTTTAGGGAGACCCAGTACTTC. It translates to CASSLPKRGGFRETQYF.

V and J are TRBV20-1 and TRBJ2-7; weak D call: TRBD2 (5 bases). From germline, CDR1 is DFQATT and CDR2 SNEGSKA (reference sequence). V was shortened by 0 bases and J by 3 bases, with 18 bases between the two germline ends. CDR3 length: 16 residues. In DNA form, the CDR3 reads TGCAGTGCTAGAGATAGTACGACTAACACCTACTACGAGCAGTACTTC. Protein sequence: CSARDSTTNTYYEQYF.

This clonotype has at least ten counts. The chain carries TRBV10-3 and TRBJ2-7; TRBD1 aligns across 9 bases. The CDR3 length is 14 residues. V dropped 5 bases and J dropped 2; count of bases not matched to a gene: 4. Germline CDR1 ENHRY, CDR2 SYGVKD. The CDR3 loop reads CAISYGTGTYEQYF. The CDR3 DNA sequence: TGTGCCATCAGTTACGGGACAGGGACCTACGAGCAGTACTTC.

This clonotype came up many times. The rearrangement joins TRBV2 to TRBJ2-7; 9 bases match TRBD1. Germline CDR1 and CDR2: SNHLY and FYNNEI. The CDR3 contains 13 residues. V was pared by 6 bases and J by 4 bases, with 4 bases of the junction left unmatched. Here the CDR3 DNA reads TGTGCCAGCAGGGGGACAGGGAATTACGAGCAGTACTTC. It encodes CASRGTGNYEQYF.

The chain recombines TRBV29-1 with TRBJ1-4; a weak D match, TRBD1 (6 bases). This CDR3 has 13 residues. With 6 bases removed from V and 4 bases from J, the gap between germline ends came to 12 bases. The germline CDR1 and CDR2 sequences are SQVTM and ANQGSEA. The CDR3 region is CSVQGSGNEKLFF. As DNA, the CDR3 is TGCAGCGTCCAGGGGAGTGGTAATGAAAAACTGTTTTTT. The full variable domain, in which reference TRBV29-1 and TRBJ1-4 provide the parts outside the CDR3, is SAVISQKPSRDICQRGTSLTIQCQVDSQVTMMFWYRQQPGQSLTLIATANQGSEATYESGFVIDKFPISRPNLTFSTLTVSNMSPEDSSIYLCSVQGSGNEKLFFGSGTQLSVL.

There are many counts of this clonotype. V gene TRBV24-1 combines with J gene TRBJ1-5; 11 bases agree with TRBD1. The CDR3 length is 16 residues. The germline V gene encodes CDR1 KGHDR and CDR2 SFDVKD. V lost 4 bases, J lost 5 bases, and 6 bases stayed unmatched. CDR3 sequence: CATSDPGTGGHQPQHF. The CDR3 coding sequence is TGTGCCACCAGTGACCCTGGGACAGGGGGTCATCAGCCCCAGCATTTT.

In this sample, this clonotype turned up a few times. V usage is TRBV24-1 and J usage is TRBJ1-5, with a weak D call TRBD1 (5 bases). The V gene's germline CDR1 is KGHDR and CDR2 SFDVKD. Trimming pared 1 base from V and 7 bases from J, leaving 19 bases between. The CDR3 runs 17 residues. The CDR3, as DNA: TGTGCCACCAGTGATTTCCCAGAGGCCTCCCCAGGGCAGCCCCAGCATTTT. Protein product: CATSDFPEASPGQPQHF.

This clonotype was seen a handful of times. The V call is TRBV20-1, the J call TRBJ1-1; possibly TRBD1 for D (5 bases). The length of the CDR3 is 13 residues. Germline CDR1 DFQATT, CDR2 SNEGSKA (reference sequence). V shed 0 bases and J shed 2 bases, with 7 bases lying between them. CDR3 loop: CSARDGGNTEAFF. Here the CDR3 DNA reads TGCAGTGCTAGAGATGGGGGAAACACTGAAGCTTTCTTT.

CDR3: CSVASGTGYGYTF. The CDR3 nucleotides are TGCAGCGTAGCTTCCGGGACAGGGTATGGCTACACCTTC. The chain combines TRBV29-1 with TRBJ1-2; 9 bases line up with TRBD1. This CDR3 has 13 amino acids. Germline loops: CDR1 SQVTM, CDR2 ANQGSEA. With V trimmed by 6 bases and J by 5 bases, 7 bases remained unmatched.

V and J are TRBV19 and TRBJ1-5, with D uncertain. V lost 5 bases and J lost 0, with 11 bases in between. The CDR3 length is 15 residues. Germline CDR1 LNHDA, CDR2 SQIVND (reference sequence). CDR3 region: CASSLQFYSNQPQHF. The CDR3 region has the DNA TGTGCCAGTAGTTTGCAGTTCTATAGCAATCAGCCCCAGCATTTT.

The chain joins TRBV29-1 to TRBJ1-3; the D gene is possibly TRBD1 (5 bases). CDR3 size: 14 residues. Trimming cost V 0 bases and J 6 bases, with 12 bases left between them. Germline loops: CDR1 SQVTM, CDR2 ANQGSEA. CDR3: CSVEEGHPLNTIYF. CDR3 nucleotides: TGCAGCGTTGAAGAGGGGCACCCGTTAAACACCATATATTTT.

The chain carries TRBV5-4 and TRBJ2-7; 9 bases are a match to TRBD1. Germline V gene data show CDR1 as SGHNT and CDR2 as YYREEE (reference sequence). V shed 4 bases, J shed 6 bases, and the junction held 14 bases outside the gene matches. The CDR3 has 16 amino acids. DNA for the CDR3: TGTGCCAGCAGCCCCGGGGACGGACAGGGGTTGGGCGAGCAGTACTTC. This codes for CASSPGDGQGLGEQYF. Variable domain in full (rest from reference TRBV5-4 and TRBJ2-7): ETGVTQSPTHLIKTRGQQVTLRCSSQSGHNTVSWYQQALGQGPQFIFQYYREEENGRGNFPPRFSGLQFPNYSSELNVNALELDDSALYLCASSPGDGQGLGEQYFGPGTRLTVT.

This clonotype has at least ten counts. V is TRBV7-8 and J is TRBJ1-6; D unclear. Trimming pared 6 bases from V and 10 bases from J, leaving 13 bases between. Per germline, CDR1 SGHVS and CDR2 FQNEAQ. CDR3 length equals 13 residues. CDR3 loop: CASREMIRSPLHF. The CDR3 coding sequence is TGTGCCAGCAGGGAAATGATCAGGTCACCCCTCCACTTT.

The chain is built from TRBV6-5 and TRBJ1-1; 8 positions match TRBD1. The germline gives CDR1 MNHEY, CDR2 SVGAGI. This CDR3 has 16 residues. With 2 bases clipped from V and 4 bases from J, the junction kept 9 bases outside the gene matches. This CDR3 is CASSYRGTGVATEAFF. CDR3 nucleotides: TGTGCCAGCAGTTACCGAGGGACAGGAGTCGCCACTGAAGCTTTCTTT.

This clonotype was seen many times. The chain recombines TRBV4-3 with TRBJ1-6; TRBD1 matches at 8 bases. In germline, CDR1 is LGHNA, CDR2 YSLEER. There are 14 residues in the CDR3. After removal of 1 base from V and 9 bases from J, the junction contained 2 bases not matched to a gene. The DNA of the CDR3 is TGCGCCAGCAGCCAAGTGGACAGGGTTTCACCCCTCCACTTT. It encodes CASSQVDRVSPLHF.

This clonotype was detected ten times or more. The J gene is TRBJ2-7, the V gene TRBV7-9; 11 bases agree with TRBD2. The V segment lost 5 bases and the J segment 0 bases; nucleotides outside the gene matches: 6. This CDR3 has 16 residues. Germline lookup yields CDR1 SEHNR and CDR2 FQNEAQ (reference sequence). The CDR3 sequence is CASSPLAGGPSYEQYF. The CDR3 bases are TGTGCCAGCAGCCCCCTAGCGGGAGGTCCCTCCTACGAGCAGTACTTC.

The rearrangement links TRBV7-9 to TRBJ1-1, with D maybe TRBD1 (6 bases). The V gene's germline CDR1 is SEHNR and CDR2 FQNEAQ (reference sequence). V gave up 5 bases and J gave up 4 bases, with 14 bases separating them. CDR3 length: 14 residues. Written as DNA, the CDR3 is TGTGCCAGCAGCGCCCCGGGACAATCCACTGAAGCTTTCTTT. It yields the protein CASSAPGQSTEAFF.

At least ten counts were recorded for this clonotype. This sequence joins TRBV29-1 and TRBJ1-1, with D maybe TRBD1 (5 bases). Germline values: CDR1 SQVTM, CDR2 ANQGSEA. With 7 bases removed from V and 3 bases from J, the gap between germline ends came to 15 bases. This CDR3 spans 13 amino acids. CDR3 loop: CSASRARDTEAFF. In nucleotides, the CDR3 is TGCAGCGCCAGCAGGGCGCGGGACACTGAAGCTTTCTTT.

This chain links TRBV2 with TRBJ1-6, with no clear D. Germline assignment: CDR1 SNHLY and CDR2 FYNNEI. V was pared by 1 base and J by 6 bases, with 13 bases between. The CDR3 has 16 amino acids. CDR3 nucleotide sequence: TGTGCCAGCAGTGAAGTTCCTTGGGAGGCTAATTCACCCCTCCACTTT. Translating it yields CASSEVPWEANSPLHF.

This clonotype was picked up a small number of times. The CDR3 nucleotides read TGTGCCAGCAGCTTTCGACACATCCGCAAGGCTAATGAAAAACTGTTTTTT. Protein: CASSFRHIRKANEKLFF. The chain is built from TRBV12-3 or TRBV12-4 and TRBJ1-4, with D uncertain. The CDR3 has 17 amino acids. Trimming removed 6 bases from V and 3 bases from J, with 20 bases in between.

V is TRBV29-1 and J is TRBJ1-2, with 8 bases matching TRBD1. This CDR3 contains 14 residues. V lost 1 base and J lost 2; bases outside the gene matches: 3. The germline CDR1 and CDR2 sequences are SQVTM and ANQGSEA. The CDR3 nucleotides are TGCAGCGTTGAAGGGCAGGGGGCGAACTATGGCTACACCTTC. Translated: CSVEGQGANYGYTF.